The source of this T cell receptor beta chain is a study of blood T cell repertoires in COVID-19. TCRdb keeps only in-frame clones here, not all; method: immunoSEQ multiplex PCR. The repertoire includes 100,000 to 150,000 clones, 70% to 80% of them detected once, and just under 25% sits in the top ten. The receptor comes from a human donor in a cohort sampled during active COVID-19. Sequenced material: peripheral blood.

The CDR3 bases are TGTGCCAGTAGTCCCGGCAGGGCCTCTGGAAACACCATATATTTT. It is translated as CASSPGRASGNTIYF. This chain uses TRBV19 with TRBJ1-3; possibly TRBD1 for D (5 bases). Per germline, CDR1 LNHDA and CDR2 SQIVND (reference sequence). V was shortened by 5 bases and J by 0 bases, with 11 bases between the two germline ends. The CDR3 contains 15 residues.